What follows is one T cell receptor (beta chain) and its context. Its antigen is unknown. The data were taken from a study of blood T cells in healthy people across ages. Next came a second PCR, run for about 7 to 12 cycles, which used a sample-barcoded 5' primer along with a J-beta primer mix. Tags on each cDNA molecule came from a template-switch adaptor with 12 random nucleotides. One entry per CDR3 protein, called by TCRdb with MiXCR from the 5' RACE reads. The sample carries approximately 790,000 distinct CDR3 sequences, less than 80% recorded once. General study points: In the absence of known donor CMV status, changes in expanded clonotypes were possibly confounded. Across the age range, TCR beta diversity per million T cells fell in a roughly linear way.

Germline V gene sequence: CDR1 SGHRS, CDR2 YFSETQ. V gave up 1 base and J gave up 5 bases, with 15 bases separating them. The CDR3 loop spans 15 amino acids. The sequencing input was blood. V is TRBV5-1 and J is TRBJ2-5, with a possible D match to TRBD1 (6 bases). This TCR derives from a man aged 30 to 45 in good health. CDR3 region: CASSLNGGHGETQYF. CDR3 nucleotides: TGCGCCAGCAGCTTGAATGGGGGACACGGGGAGACCCAGTACTTC. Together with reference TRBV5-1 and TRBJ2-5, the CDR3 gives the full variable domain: KAGVTQTPRYLIKTRGQQVTLSCSPISGHRSVSWYQQTPGQGLQFLFEYFSETQRNKGNFPGRFSGRQFSNSRSEMNVSTLELGDSALYLCASSLNGGHGETQYFGPGTRLLVL.